The 29 T cell receptor beta chains listed next were all sequenced from one sample in a study of beta chain features in type 1 diabetes. Study results and limitations: TCRB CDR3 length was moderately but significantly reduced in all four CD4+ subsets of Type 1 diabetes patients.

For these receptors, no antigen is known. Reverse transcription of all isolated RNA meant that expressed TCRB transcripts were sequenced. The data were produced by immunoSEQ multiplex PCR, yet TCRdb's version contains in-frame clones alone and is incomplete. The sample carries around 280,000 clones, about 15% recorded once. Specimen: naive CD4+ T cells from blood. These receptors all come from a man aged 18 to 35 with type 1 diabetes.

This clone was recorded a few times. V usage is TRBV7-9 and J usage is TRBJ2-1; no clear D. The ends were cut back, 4 bases at V and 12 bases at J, with 13 bases in the middle. This CDR3 spans 12 amino acids. Germline values: CDR1 SEHNR, CDR2 FQNEAQ (reference sequence). CDR3 sequence (DNA): TGTGCCAGCAGCTCCGCGGTGGCCGGGCAGTTCTTC. Translation: CASSSAVAGQFF.

This clone was seen a few times. The chain has TRBV18 and TRBJ2-5; 9 bases agree with TRBD1. Germline lookup yields CDR1 KGHSH and CDR2 LQKENI. This CDR3 has 14 residues. V lost 6 bases and J lost 4; bases outside the gene matches: 6. CDR3 sequence (DNA): TGTGCCAGCTCCCCGGGACAGGGAAGAGAGACCCAGTACTTC. Translating gives CASSPGQGRETQYF.

A few counts support this clone. The V call is TRBV7-8, the J call TRBJ2-3, with 10 nucleotides matching TRBD2. The V segment lost 4 bases and the J segment 2 bases; nucleotides outside the gene matches: 9. The CDR3 contains 17 residues. In germline, CDR1 is SGHVS, CDR2 FQNEAQ. The DNA for the CDR3 is TGTGCCAGCAGCTCAATTGTCACTAGCGGGGCCACAGATACGCAGTATTTT. Its protein product is CASSSIVTSGATDTQYF.

Only a few counts were recorded for this clone. The chain recombines TRBV30 with TRBJ1-1; D unresolved. The germline CDR1 and CDR2 sequences are GTSNPN and SVGIG (reference sequence). The CDR3 spans 12 residues. The chain's CDR3 is CAHWRGDTEAFF. Written as DNA, the CDR3 is TGTGCTCATTGGCGGGGAGACACTGAAGCTTTCTTT.

This clone was seen a handful of times. The chain is built from TRBV2 and TRBJ2-5, with 8 nucleotides matching TRBD1. The CDR3 loop spans 13 amino acids. Unmatched junction bases numbered 0, after V lost 4 bases and J lost 2 bases. CDR1 is SNHLY, CDR2 FYNNEI, per germline. CDR3 residues: CASSGTGQETQYF. The CDR3 DNA sequence: TGTGCCAGCAGTGGGACAGGGCAAGAGACCCAGTACTTC.

The chain uses TRBV7-2 and TRBJ2-5; 12 nucleotides line up with TRBD2. The germline V gene has CDR1 SGHTA and CDR2 FQGNSA. The V gene end was trimmed by 3 bases and the J gene end by 5 bases; junction bases not matched to a gene: 7. The CDR3 loop spans 16 amino acids. Here the CDR3 reads CASSFFLAGGPETQYF. CDR3 DNA sequence: TGTGCCAGCAGCTTCTTTCTAGCGGGGGGGCCGGAGACCCAGTACTTC.

The rearrangement links TRBV6-1 to TRBJ2-7; TRBD1 aligns across 7 bases. Germline V lookup: CDR1 MNHNS, CDR2 SASEGT. The V and J ends lost 6 bases and 3 bases, in that order; junction bases with no gene match: 5. This CDR3 has 13 residues. The CDR3 here is CASRNRGGYEQYF. In DNA form, the CDR3 reads TGTGCCAGCAGAAACAGGGGTGGCTACGAGCAGTACTTC.

The sample holds a few counts of this clone. The V gene is TRBV5-1, the J gene TRBJ2-7; TRBD1 matches 7 bases. Germline trimming cut 0 bases from V and 0 bases from J; bases unmatched to any gene: 0. This CDR3 is built from 14 residues. Germline CDR1 is SGHRS and CDR2 is YFSETQ. The CDR3 is CASSLGQGSYEQYF. The CDR3, as DNA: TGCGCCAGCAGCTTGGGACAGGGCTCCTACGAGCAGTACTTC.

On this clone itself: The sample has other DNA sequences that encode this CDR3 too. V usage is TRBV15 and J usage is TRBJ2-3; the D is unclear. CDR3 size: 12 residues. Germline assignment: CDR1 LNHNV and CDR2 YYDKDF (reference sequence). V was trimmed by 0 bases and J by 6 bases, leaving 4 bases between them. CDR3 loop: CATSRDLDTQYF. CDR3 DNA: TGTGCCACCAGCAGAGATCTGGATACGCAGTATTTT.

CDR3 nucleotides: TGCGCCAGCAGTCCGCGACAGGGTGAAAAGACACATACGCAGTATTTT. This encodes CASSPRQGEKTHTQYF. This chain connects TRBV23-1 to TRBJ2-3, with 7 positions matching TRBD1. TRBV23-1 is annotated as an ORF whose role is uncertain. The CDR3 consists of 16 residues. V lost 4 bases and J lost 7; bases outside the gene matches: 14.

This clone was picked up a small number of times. J is TRBJ2-3 and V is TRBV4-2; TRBD2 is a possible D gene (5 bases). The germline V gene has CDR1 LGHNA and CDR2 YNFKEQ. Trimming removed 6 bases from V and 3 bases from J, with 16 bases in between. This CDR3 contains 15 residues. The CDR3 is CASSREGAATDTQYF. Here the CDR3 DNA reads TGTGCCAGCAGTCGAGAGGGAGCGGCAACAGATACGCAGTATTTT.

This clone was recorded at least ten times. A junction boundary mismatches the germline segment, possibly from a read error. This chain uses TRBV29-1 with TRBJ2-1, with a tentative D call TRBD1 (6 bases). Looked up from germline, CDR1 is SQVTM and CDR2 is ANQGSEA. This CDR3 is 13 amino acids long. CDR3 in amino acids: CSVAQRQAALHLF. In nucleotides, the CDR3 is TGCAGCGTTGCCCAAAGACAGGCCGCGCTCCATCTCTTC.

This clone was counted between two and nine times. This CDR3 reads CSVARHSSSYEQYF. The CDR3 DNA reads as TGCAGCGTTGCCCGACACTCGAGCTCCTACGAGCAGTACTTC. This chain connects TRBV29-1 to TRBJ2-7; no clear D. V was shortened by 4 bases and J by 0 bases, with 13 bases between the two germline ends. The CDR3 length is 14 residues. From germline, CDR1 is SQVTM and CDR2 ANQGSEA.

On this clone itself: At the DNA level, this CDR3 is encoded by other sequences in the same sample as well. The rearrangement joins TRBV18 to TRBJ1-2, with TRBD1 matching over 8 bases. The CDR3 sequence is 13 residues long. With V trimmed by 3 bases and J by 3 bases, 0 bases remained unmatched. CDR1 is KGHSH, CDR2 LQKENI, per germline. For the CDR3, the DNA is TGTGCCAGCTCACCGGACAGGGACTATGGCTACACCTTC. As protein: CASSPDRDYGYTF.

A few counts support this clone. The gene calls are TRBV14 and TRBJ1-2; 8 bases agree with TRBD1. The CDR3 has 16 residues. Looked up from germline, CDR1 is SGHDN and CDR2 is FVKESK. V dropped 1 base and J dropped 3; count of bases not matched to a gene: 7. The CDR3 loop is CASSQGAAGGDYGYTF. The CDR3 bases are TGTGCCAGCAGCCAAGGTGCGGCAGGGGGCGACTATGGCTACACCTTC.

There are a few counts of this clone. The DNA for the CDR3 is TGTGCCAGCAGCTTGGAGAGGAGGGAGCAGTTCTTC. Its translation: CASSLERREQFF. The chain has TRBV5-4 and TRBJ2-1; TRBD2 is a possible D gene (5 bases). There are 12 residues in the CDR3. Per germline, CDR1 SGHNT and CDR2 YYREEE (reference sequence). Trimming shortened V by 0 bases and J by 10 bases, and 8 bases separated the two germline ends.

The chain is built from TRBV18 and TRBJ1-1, with D perhaps TRBD1 (6 bases). V was shortened by 0 bases and J by 4 bases, with 9 bases between the two germline ends. CDR1 is KGHSH and CDR2 is LQKENI in the germline V gene. The CDR3 totals 14 residues. CDR3 bases: TGTGCCAGCTCACCACCGGACAGAGGCACTGAAGCTTTCTTT. Its translation is CASSPPDRGTEAFF.

The J gene is TRBJ2-5, the V gene TRBV29-1, with 8 bases fitting TRBD1. Gene TRBJ2-7 matches the end of the DNA better, so the J call may be wrong. This CDR3 region has 14 residues. CDR1 and CDR2 from the germline V gene are SQVTM and ANQGSEA. CDR3 loop: CSAETGDGSYEQYF. The CDR3 nucleotides read TGCAGCGCTGAGACAGGGGATGGTTCCTACGAGCAGTACTTC.

This clone was observed a few times. The chain uses TRBV5-1 and TRBJ2-5; D call uncertain. The CDR3 length is 13 residues. Germline V gives CDR1 SGHRS, CDR2 YFSETQ. V lost 0 bases, J lost 5 bases, and 8 bases lay in between. Here the CDR3 reads CASSLGVAETQYF. As DNA, the CDR3 is TGCGCCAGCAGCTTGGGGGTAGCCGAGACCCAGTACTTC.

The genes are TRBV30 and TRBJ1-6; 7 bases agree with TRBD1. Germline values: CDR1 GTSNPN, CDR2 SVGIG (reference sequence). This CDR3 spans 13 amino acids. The J segment lost 7 bases and the V segment lost 4 bases, leaving 4 bases of the junction unmatched. CDR3: CAWNAQGNSPLHF. The CDR3 bases are TGTGCCTGGAACGCACAGGGGAATTCACCCCTCCACTTT.

V and J are TRBV7-9 and TRBJ1-2; D gene uncertain. Looked up from germline, CDR1 is SEHNR and CDR2 is FQNEAQ (reference sequence). The CDR3 consists of 14 residues. The ends were cut back, 5 bases at V and 2 bases at J, with 12 bases in the middle. The CDR3 spells CASSPLPGNYGYTF. CDR3 nucleotide sequence: TGTGCCAGCAGCCCTTTGCCGGGGAACTATGGCTACACCTTC.

Concerning this clone itself: The same CDR3 can be traced to other DNA sequences in this sample. J is TRBJ1-1 and V is TRBV20-1, with D unclear. Germline CDR1 DFQATT, CDR2 SNEGSKA (reference sequence). The CDR3 is 11 amino acids. V was trimmed by 3 bases and J by 1 base, leaving 3 bases between them. DNA for the CDR3: TGCAGTGCTAGGAGGAACACTGAAGCTTTCTTT. This translates into CSARRNTEAFF.

This clone showed up just a few times. The chain uses TRBV7-6 and TRBJ2-1, with 8 bases that match TRBD2. The CDR3 contains 16 residues. With 0 bases clipped from V and 4 bases from J, the junction kept 5 bases outside the gene matches. CDR1 and CDR2 from the germline V gene are SGHVS and FNYEAQ. Here the CDR3 reads CASSLAAAGGYNEQFF. CDR3 DNA sequence: TGTGCCAGCAGCTTAGCGGCTGCGGGGGGTTACAATGAGCAGTTCTTC.

This rearrangement joins TRBV18 to TRBJ1-2; tentative D call: TRBD1 (5 bases). The CDR3 contains 14 residues. CDR1 KGHSH and CDR2 LQKENI come from the germline V gene. The V end was cut by 6 bases, the J end by 8 bases, with 19 bases between. CDR3 bases: TGTGCCAGCTCTACCCAGGAGGGACGTTACGGCTACACCTTC. Its protein product is CASSTQEGRYGYTF.

The table lists this clone with a few counts. CDR3 nucleotide sequence: TGTGCCAGCAGGATCACACAGGGCTATGGCTACACCTTC. Its protein product is CASRITQGYGYTF. This chain uses TRBV28 with TRBJ1-2, with a weak D call TRBD1 (6 bases). Between the trimmed V and J ends, which lost 6 bases and 4 bases, there was a span of 12 bases. The CDR3 contains 13 residues. Germline lookup yields CDR1 MDHEN and CDR2 SYDVKM.

The CDR3 coding sequence is TGTGCCAGCAGCCGGGGAAAGGCCTACGAGCAGTACTTC. It translates to CASSRGKAYEQYF. The J gene is TRBJ2-7, the V gene TRBV5-6, with a possible D match to TRBD2 (5 bases). Trimming left V 4 bases short and J 2 bases short, with 10 bases between. The CDR3 contains 13 residues. Germline CDR1 reads SGHDT; CDR2 reads YYEEEE.

CDR3 DNA sequence: TGCGCCAGCAGCTTGGGGTCTGGACAGCAAGAGACCCAGTACTTC. Translation: CASSLGSGQQETQYF. The V and J genes are TRBV5-1 and TRBJ2-5, with D possibly being TRBD1 (6 bases). V lost 0 bases to trimming and J lost 2 bases, with 11 bases between them. There are 15 residues in the CDR3. Looked up from germline, CDR1 is SGHRS and CDR2 is YFSETQ.

The chain employs TRBV15 and TRBJ2-3; D is ambiguous. V shed 4 bases and J shed 0 bases, with 8 bases lying between them. The CDR3 covers 14 residues. Germline values: CDR1 LNHNV, CDR2 YYDKDF (reference sequence). This chain's CDR3 is CATSNLASTDTQYF. The CDR3 DNA is TGTGCCACCAGCAACCTGGCCAGCACAGATACGCAGTATTTT.

The chain employs TRBV19 and TRBJ1-5; 9 bases fit TRBD1. The V and J ends lost 7 bases and 6 bases, in that order; junction bases with no gene match: 7. The CDR3 covers 14 residues. Germline CDR1 LNHDA, CDR2 SQIVND (reference sequence). CDR3 nucleotides: TGTGCCAGTACACAAGAACAGGGGGCTCAGCCCCAGCATTTT. It encodes CASTQEQGAQPQHF. The full variable domain, rest sourced from reference TRBV19 and TRBJ1-5, is DGGITQSPKYLFRKEGQNVTLSCEQNLNHDAMYWYRQDPGQGLRLIYYSQIVNDFQKGDIAEGYSVSREKKESFPLTVTSAQKNPTAFYLCASTQEQGAQPQHFGDGTRLSIL.